The present T cell receptor beta chain was sequenced within a study of CXCR3-negative and CXCR3-positive naive CD8 T cells. The authors prepared UMI-labeled TRB cDNA libraries by 5' RACE. Reanalyzing the 5' RACE reads, TCRdb keeps one entry per CDR3 protein, without DNA. Its table records 85,000 to 120,000 distinct CDR3 sequences. About this clonotype: Its specificity is unknown.

Study conclusions and caveats: Diversity proved comparably high across both naive subsets and much lower in memory CD8+ cells. CXCR3-positive naive cells carried more hydrophobic TRB CDR3s than CXCR3-negative ones. Naive subsets did not differ in surface CD5, and the authors estimated TCR strength using properties of the TRB CDR3. Both naive subsets, CXCR3-negative and CXCR3-positive, displayed similar TRBV-TRBJ usage, unlike memory cells.

Germline lookup yields CDR1 SGHRS and CDR2 YFSETQ. The CDR3 sequence is 16 residues long. CD45RO-CCR7+CD27+CD95- defined naive CD8+ T cells. The chain carries TRBV5-1 and TRBJ2-7. This sequence originates from a human donor in good health. Some clones in this sample may be carry-over from other donors' samples. The material sequenced was naive CXCR3+ CD8+ T cells from blood. Subset noted: CD45RO-CCR7+CD27+CD95- naive CD8+ T cells expressing CXCR3 (TNR3+). CDR3 residues: CASSLALSAVPYEQYF.